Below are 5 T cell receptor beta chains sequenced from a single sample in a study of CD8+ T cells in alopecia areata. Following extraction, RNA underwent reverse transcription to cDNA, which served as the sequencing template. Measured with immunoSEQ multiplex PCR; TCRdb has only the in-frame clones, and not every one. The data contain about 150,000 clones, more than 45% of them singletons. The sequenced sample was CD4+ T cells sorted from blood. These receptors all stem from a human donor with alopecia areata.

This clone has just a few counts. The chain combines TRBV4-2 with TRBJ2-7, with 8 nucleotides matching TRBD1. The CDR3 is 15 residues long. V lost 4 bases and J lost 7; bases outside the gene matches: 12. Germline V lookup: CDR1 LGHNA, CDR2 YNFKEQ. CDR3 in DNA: TGTGCCAGCAGCCTGACGCCGGGACAGGCTGAGGAGCAGTACTTC. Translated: CASSLTPGQAEEQYF.

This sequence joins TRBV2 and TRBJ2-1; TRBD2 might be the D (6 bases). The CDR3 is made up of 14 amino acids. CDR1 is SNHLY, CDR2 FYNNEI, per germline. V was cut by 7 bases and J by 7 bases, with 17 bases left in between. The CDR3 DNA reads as TGTGCCAGCATTACGGACTATGCTACAAATGAGCAGTTCTTC. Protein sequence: CASITDYATNEQFF. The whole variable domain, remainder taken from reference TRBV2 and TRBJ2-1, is EPEVTQTPSHQVTQMGQEVILRCVPISNHLYFYWYRQILGQKVEFLVSFYNNEISEKSEIFDDQFSVERPDGSNFTLKIRSTKLEDSAMYFCASITDYATNEQFFGPGTRLTVL.

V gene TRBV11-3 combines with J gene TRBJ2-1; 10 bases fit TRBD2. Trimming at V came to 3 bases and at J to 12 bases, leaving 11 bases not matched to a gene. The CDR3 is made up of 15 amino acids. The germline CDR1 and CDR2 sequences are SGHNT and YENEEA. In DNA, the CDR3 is TGTGCCAGCAGCTTTAGTAGCGGGGGGTCTACAAGGCAGTTCTTC. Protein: CASSFSSGGSTRQFF.

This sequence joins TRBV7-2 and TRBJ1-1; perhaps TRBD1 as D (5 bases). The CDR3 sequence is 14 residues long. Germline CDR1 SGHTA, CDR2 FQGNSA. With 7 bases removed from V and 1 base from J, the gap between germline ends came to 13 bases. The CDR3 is CASKRAGQNTEAFF. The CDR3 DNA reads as TGTGCCAGCAAGCGGGCAGGACAGAACACTGAAGCTTTCTTT.

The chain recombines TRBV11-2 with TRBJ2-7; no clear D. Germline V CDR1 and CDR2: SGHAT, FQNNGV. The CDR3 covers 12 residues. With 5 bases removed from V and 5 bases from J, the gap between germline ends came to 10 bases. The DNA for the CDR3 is TGTGCCAGCAGCCTCCCCTGGGACGAGCAGTACTTC. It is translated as CASSLPWDEQYF.